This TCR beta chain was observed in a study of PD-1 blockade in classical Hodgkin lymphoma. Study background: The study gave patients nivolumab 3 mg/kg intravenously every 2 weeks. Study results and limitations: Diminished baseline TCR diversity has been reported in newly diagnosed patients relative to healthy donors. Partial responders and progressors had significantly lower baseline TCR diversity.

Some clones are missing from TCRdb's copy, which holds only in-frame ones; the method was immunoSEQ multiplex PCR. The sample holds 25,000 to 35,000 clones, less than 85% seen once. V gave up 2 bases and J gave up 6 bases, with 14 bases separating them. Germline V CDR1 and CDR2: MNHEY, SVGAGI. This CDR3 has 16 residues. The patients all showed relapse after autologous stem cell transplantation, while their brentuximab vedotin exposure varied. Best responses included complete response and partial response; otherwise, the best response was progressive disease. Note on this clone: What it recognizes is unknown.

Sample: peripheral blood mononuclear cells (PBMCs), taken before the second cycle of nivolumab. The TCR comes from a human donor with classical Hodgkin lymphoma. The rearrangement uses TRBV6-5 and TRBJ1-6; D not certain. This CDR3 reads CASSYIIGLGNSPLHF. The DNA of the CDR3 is TGTGCCAGCAGTTACATTATCGGGCTGGGTAATTCACCCCTCCACTTT.